This TCR beta chain was observed in a study of T cells in Graves' hyperthyroidism and ophthalmopathy. The CDR3 regions of TCR beta were amplified from RNA transcripts. A set of HTBI primers served as the primers for a first-round RT-PCR of the TCR CDR3. TCRdb analysed the multiplex PCR reads with MiXCR anew, one entry per CDR3 protein. The table lists more than 650,000 distinct CDR3 sequences, around 13% of them singletons. The germline CDR1 and CDR2 sequences are MDHEN and SYDVKM. There are 22 residues in the CDR3. Trimming cost V 3 bases and J 6 bases; bases outside gene matches: 26. This clonotype was recorded a few times.

Sequenced: blood. This chain uses TRBV28 with TRBJ1-6, with 7 bases fitting TRBD1. This sequence originates from a woman between 18 and 29 years old with Graves' hyperthyroidism. Here the CDR3 reads CASSFPATGLNRVIWANSPLHF. CDR3 nucleotides: TGTGCCAGCAGTTTCCCCGCGACAGGGCTAAATCGAGTTATCTGGGCTAATTCACCCCTCCACTTT.